The 17 T cell receptor beta chains presented below share a single source sample, sequenced in a study of blood T cell repertoires in COVID-19. Clones were read by immunoSEQ multiplex PCR, and TCRdb kept only the in-frame ones, dropping some. The sample contains roughly 410,000 clones, roughly 90% of which appear only once. What was sequenced was peripheral blood. These receptor sequences come from a man aged 40-49 years with acute or convalescent COVID-19.

This rearrangement joins TRBV7-9 to TRBJ2-1; D unresolved. The CDR3 has 14 amino acids. The V end was cut by 5 bases, the J end by 2 bases, with 10 bases between. CDR1 is SEHNR, CDR2 FQNEAQ, per germline (reference sequence). This chain's CDR3 is CASSRKLAYNEQFF. CDR3 coding DNA: TGTGCCAGCAGCCGCAAGCTAGCCTACAATGAGCAGTTCTTC.

This clone was counted a single time. The J gene is TRBJ2-1, the V gene TRBV7-9; 8 nucleotides agree with TRBD2. The V gene end was trimmed by 7 bases and the J gene end by 0 bases; junction bases not matched to a gene: 14. Germline V gives CDR1 SEHNR, CDR2 FQNEAQ (reference sequence). The CDR3 spans 18 residues. In DNA form, the CDR3 reads TGTGCCAGCACAGGAAATTTAGCGGGGTGGAGCTCCTACAATGAGCAGTTCTTC. It translates to CASTGNLAGWSSYNEQFF.

The sample holds a few counts of this clone. This rearrangement joins TRBV5-4 to TRBJ2-7; TRBD2 matches 9 bases. This CDR3 spans 17 amino acids. CDR1 and CDR2 (germline): SGHNT, YYREEE (reference sequence). V lost 4 bases, J lost 2 bases, and 13 bases stayed unmatched. The CDR3 nucleotides are TGTGCCAGCAGCCCTGCCAGAGTGCTAGCGGGGACCTACGAGCAGTACTTC. Its translation is CASSPARVLAGTYEQYF.

V is TRBV28 and J is TRBJ2-7; TRBD2 is a possible D gene (6 bases). Looked up from germline, CDR1 is MDHEN and CDR2 is SYDVKM. This CDR3 is built from 15 residues. V lost 6 bases, J lost 5 bases, and 20 bases lay in between. DNA of the CDR3: TGTGCCAGCAGGCTATCTTTTGGGACTGGAAACGAGCAGTACTTC. This codes for CASRLSFGTGNEQYF.

The rearrangement uses TRBV6-5 and TRBJ1-3; D gene uncertain. Trimming pared 7 bases from V and 1 base from J, leaving 8 bases between. CDR1 and CDR2 from the germline V gene are MNHEY and SVGAGI. CDR3 length equals 13 residues. This chain's CDR3 is CASTEWSGNTIYF. Here the CDR3 DNA reads TGTGCCAGCACGGAGTGGTCTGGAAACACCATATATTTT.

The chain combines TRBV19 with TRBJ1-5; D perhaps matches TRBD1 (6 bases). V was pared by 5 bases and J by 2 bases, with 13 bases between. The CDR3 is 15 amino acids. Germline CDR1 reads LNHDA; CDR2 reads SQIVND (reference sequence). The CDR3 DNA is TGTGCCAGTAGTTTCGACAGGACAGGCAATCAGCCCCAGCATTTT. The encoded protein is CASSFDRTGNQPQHF.

The chain carries TRBV29-1 and TRBJ2-7, with TRBD2 as a possible D gene (5 bases). Looked up from germline, CDR1 is SQVTM and CDR2 is ANQGSEA. V was clipped by 3 bases and J by 2 bases, with 8 bases between them. The CDR3 loop spans 12 amino acids. As DNA, the CDR3 is TGCAGCGTTGATGAGGGAACCTACGAGCAGTACTTC. This gives the protein CSVDEGTYEQYF.

The V gene is TRBV3-1 (or the pseudogene TRBV3-2), the J gene TRBJ2-5, with 8 bases fitting TRBD2. CDR3 size: 15 residues. The junction had 9 bases not matched to a gene; V was cut back by 4 bases and J by 5 bases. The V gene's germline CDR1 is LGHDT and CDR2 YNNKEL (reference sequence). Here the CDR3 DNA reads TGTGCCAGCAGCCGGGCCAGCGGGGGCGATGAGACCCAGTACTTC. Encoded protein: CASSRASGGDETQYF.

The rearrangement links TRBV28 to TRBJ1-5; a possible D gene is TRBD1 (6 bases). V shed 8 bases and J shed 2 bases, with 13 bases lying between them. Germline CDR1 MDHEN, CDR2 SYDVKM. The CDR3 is made up of 14 amino acids. The CDR3 nucleotides read TGTGCCAGCGCGGGGGGCTGGGGCAATCAGCCCCAGCATTTT. Translation gives CASAGGWGNQPQHF. Full variable domain (missing parts from reference TRBV28 and TRBJ1-5): DVKVTQSSRYLVKRTGEKVFLECVQDMDHENMFWYRQDPGLGLRLIYFSYDVKMKEKGDIPEGYSVSREKKERFSLILESASTNQTSMYLCASAGGWGNQPQHFGDGTRLSIL.

The J gene is TRBJ2-3, the V gene TRBV5-6; 12 nucleotides align to TRBD2. Germline values: CDR1 SGHDT, CDR2 YYEEEE. The J segment lost 2 bases and the V segment lost 4 bases, leaving 5 bases of the junction unmatched. CDR3 size: 16 residues. CDR3 DNA: TGTGCCAGCAGCCGGACTAGCGGGGCTATCACAGATACGCAGTATTTT. It translates to CASSRTSGAITDTQYF.

V usage is TRBV18 and J usage is TRBJ2-3; TRBD2 aligns across 7 bases. There are 18 residues in the CDR3. Germline V lookup: CDR1 KGHSH, CDR2 LQKENI. The V gene end was trimmed by 6 bases and the J gene end by 1 base; junction bases not matched to a gene: 16. This chain's CDR3 is CASSSNPPLGGGTDTQYF. CDR3 DNA sequence: TGTGCCAGCTCTTCAAACCCCCCCCTGGGAGGGGGCACAGATACGCAGTATTTT.

The chain has TRBV10-2 and TRBJ1-2, with 7 bases matching TRBD1. Looked up from germline, CDR1 is WSHSY and CDR2 is SAAADI. This CDR3 contains 16 residues. The J segment lost 2 bases and the V segment lost 0 bases, leaving 6 bases of the junction unmatched. The CDR3 nucleotides are TGCGCCAGCAGTGAGTCTTACAGGGGTAGGAACTATGGCTACACCTTC. It translates to CASSESYRGRNYGYTF.

CDR3 amino acids: CAISPRDTGDQPQHF. CDR3 bases: TGTGCCATCAGCCCCCGGGACACCGGGGATCAGCCCCAGCATTTT. This chain links TRBV10-3 with TRBJ1-5, with a weak D call TRBD1 (6 bases). From germline, CDR1 is ENHRY and CDR2 SYGVKD. This CDR3 has 15 amino acids. The V end lost 6 bases, the J end lost 5 bases, and 17 bases lay between the germline ends.

The chain joins TRBV7-6 to TRBJ2-1, with TRBD1 identical over 7 bases. There are 16 residues in the CDR3. V lost 5 bases and J lost 0; bases outside the gene matches: 7. Germline-derived CDR1 and CDR2 are SGHVS and FNYEAQ. CDR3 loop: CASSPQTGSSYNEQFF. In DNA, the CDR3 is TGTGCCAGCAGCCCGCAGACAGGGAGCTCCTACAATGAGCAGTTCTTC.

The chain recombines TRBV7-9 with TRBJ1-5; 8 bases align to TRBD1. V gave up 0 bases and J gave up 2 bases; unmatched junction bases: 3. This CDR3 is built from 16 residues. Germline V gene data show CDR1 as SEHNR and CDR2 as FQNEAQ (reference sequence). This CDR3 is CASSLAGQAGNQPQHF. The CDR3 DNA reads as TGTGCCAGCAGCTTAGCGGGACAGGCGGGCAATCAGCCCCAGCATTTT.

V and J are TRBV2 and TRBJ2-3; 7 bases fit TRBD1. V dropped 3 bases and J dropped 5; count of bases not matched to a gene: 2. The germline V gene encodes CDR1 SNHLY and CDR2 FYNNEI. The CDR3 consists of 13 residues. Here the CDR3 DNA reads TGTGCCAGCAGTGATCAGGGGGTAGATACGCAGTATTTT. Translation gives CASSDQGVDTQYF. Filled out from reference TRBV2 and TRBJ2-3, the complete variable domain reads EPEVTQTPSHQVTQMGQEVILRCVPISNHLYFYWYRQILGQKVEFLVSFYNNEISEKSEIFDDQFSVERPDGSNFTLKIRSTKLEDSAMYFCASSDQGVDTQYFGPGTRLTVL.

This chain uses TRBV19 with TRBJ1-2, with D unresolved. Germline CDR1 reads LNHDA; CDR2 reads SQIVND (reference sequence). The CDR3 has 14 residues. With 5 bases removed from V and 8 bases from J, the gap between germline ends came to 18 bases. In DNA, the CDR3 is TGTGCCAGTAGTCCTCAGGCCATCCCAGGCGGCTACACCTTC. This codes for CASSPQAIPGGYTF.